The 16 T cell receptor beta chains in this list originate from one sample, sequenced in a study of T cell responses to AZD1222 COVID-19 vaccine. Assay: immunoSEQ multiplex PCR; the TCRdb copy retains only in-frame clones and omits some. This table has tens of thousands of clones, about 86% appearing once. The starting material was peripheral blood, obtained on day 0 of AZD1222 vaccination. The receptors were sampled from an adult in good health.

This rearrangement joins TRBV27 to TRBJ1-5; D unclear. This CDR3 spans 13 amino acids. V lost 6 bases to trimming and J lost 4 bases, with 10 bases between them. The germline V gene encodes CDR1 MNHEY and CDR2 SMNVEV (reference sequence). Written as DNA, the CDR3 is TGTGCCAGCAGACGGCAGTGGAATCAGCCCCAGCATTTT. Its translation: CASRRQWNQPQHF.

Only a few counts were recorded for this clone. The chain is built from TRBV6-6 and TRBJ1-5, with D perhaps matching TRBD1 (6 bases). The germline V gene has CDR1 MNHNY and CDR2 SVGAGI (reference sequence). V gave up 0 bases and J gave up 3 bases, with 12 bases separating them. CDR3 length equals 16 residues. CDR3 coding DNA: TGTGCCAGCAGTTACTCGATAGGGGGGGACAATCAGCCCCAGCATTTT. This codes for CASSYSIGGDNQPQHF.

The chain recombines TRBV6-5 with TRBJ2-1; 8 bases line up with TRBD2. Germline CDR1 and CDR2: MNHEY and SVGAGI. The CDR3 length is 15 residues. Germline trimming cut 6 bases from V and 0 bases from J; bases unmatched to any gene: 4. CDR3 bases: TGTGCCAGCAGGCGCGGGGGGAGCTCCTACAATGAGCAGTTCTTC. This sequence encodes CASRRGGSSYNEQFF.

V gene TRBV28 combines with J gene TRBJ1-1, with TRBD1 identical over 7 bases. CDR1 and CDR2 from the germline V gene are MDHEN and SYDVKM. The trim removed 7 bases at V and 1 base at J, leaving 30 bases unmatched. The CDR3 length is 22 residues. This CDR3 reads CASNPASRRQGAFSIRNTEAFF. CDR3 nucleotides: TGTGCCAGCAACCCTGCCTCCCGAAGACAGGGCGCGTTTAGTATACGGAACACTGAAGCTTTCTTT.

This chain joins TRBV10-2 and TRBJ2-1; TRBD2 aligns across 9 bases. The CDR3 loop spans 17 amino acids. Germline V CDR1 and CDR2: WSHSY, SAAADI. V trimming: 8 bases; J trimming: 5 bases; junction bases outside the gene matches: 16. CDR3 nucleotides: TGCGCCAGCGCCCTCAGAATTTTAGCGGGAGAAGACAATGAGCAGTTCTTC. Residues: CASALRILAGEDNEQFF.

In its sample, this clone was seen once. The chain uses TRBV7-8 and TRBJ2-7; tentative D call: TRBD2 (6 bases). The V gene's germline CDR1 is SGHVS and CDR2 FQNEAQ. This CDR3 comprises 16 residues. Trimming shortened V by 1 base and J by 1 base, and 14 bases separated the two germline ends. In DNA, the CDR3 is TGTGCCAGCAGCTTAGACCTTACCGGGACTTCCTACGAGCAGTACTTC. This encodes CASSLDLTGTSYEQYF.

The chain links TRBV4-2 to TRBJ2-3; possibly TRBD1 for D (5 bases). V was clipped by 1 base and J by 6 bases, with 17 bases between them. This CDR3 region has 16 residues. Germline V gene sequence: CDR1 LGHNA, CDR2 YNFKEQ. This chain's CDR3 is CASSQVSGSSRDTQYF. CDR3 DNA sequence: TGTGCCAGCAGCCAAGTCTCAGGGTCATCGAGGGATACGCAGTATTTT.

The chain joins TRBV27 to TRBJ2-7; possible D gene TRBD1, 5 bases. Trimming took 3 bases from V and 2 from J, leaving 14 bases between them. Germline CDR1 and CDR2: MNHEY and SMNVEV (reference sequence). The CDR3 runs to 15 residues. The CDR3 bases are TGTGCCAGCAGTTTGTTCGGGTTAGGGGCCTACGAGCAGTACTTC. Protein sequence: CASSLFGLGAYEQYF.

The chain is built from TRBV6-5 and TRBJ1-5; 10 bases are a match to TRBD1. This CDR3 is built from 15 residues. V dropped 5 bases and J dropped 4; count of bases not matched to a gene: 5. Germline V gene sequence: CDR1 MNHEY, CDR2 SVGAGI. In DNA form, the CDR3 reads TGTGCCAGCAGTCTCGGGGACAGGGGTAATCAGCCCCAGCATTTT. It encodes CASSLGDRGNQPQHF.

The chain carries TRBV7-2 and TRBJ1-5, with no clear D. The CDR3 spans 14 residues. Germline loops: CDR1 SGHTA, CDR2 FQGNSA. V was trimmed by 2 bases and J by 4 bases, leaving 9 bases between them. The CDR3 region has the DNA TGTGCCAGCAGCTTATCTGGGTTGAATCAGCCCCAGCATTTT. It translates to CASSLSGLNQPQHF.

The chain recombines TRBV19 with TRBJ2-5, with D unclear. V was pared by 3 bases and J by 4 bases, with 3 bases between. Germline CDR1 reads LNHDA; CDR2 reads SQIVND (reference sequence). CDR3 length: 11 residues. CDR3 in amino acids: CASSMGETQYF. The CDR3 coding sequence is TGTGCCAGTAGTATGGGAGAGACCCAGTACTTC.

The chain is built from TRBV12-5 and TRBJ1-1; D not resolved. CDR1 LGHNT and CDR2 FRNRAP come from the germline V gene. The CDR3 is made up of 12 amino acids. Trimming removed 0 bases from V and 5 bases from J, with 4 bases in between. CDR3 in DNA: TGTGCTAGTGGTTTGGTAGGGACTGAAGCTTTCTTT. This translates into CASGLVGTEAFF.

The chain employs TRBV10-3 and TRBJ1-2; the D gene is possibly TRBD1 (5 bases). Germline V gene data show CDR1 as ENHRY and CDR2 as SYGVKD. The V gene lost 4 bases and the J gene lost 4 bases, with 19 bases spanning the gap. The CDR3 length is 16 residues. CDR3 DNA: TGTGCCATCAGTGTGGGATCGACAGACTTTACCTATGGCTACACCTTC. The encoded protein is CAISVGSTDFTYGYTF.

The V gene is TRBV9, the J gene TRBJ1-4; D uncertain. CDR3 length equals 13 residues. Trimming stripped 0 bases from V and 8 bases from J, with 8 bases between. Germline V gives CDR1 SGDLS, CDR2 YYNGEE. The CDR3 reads CASSVGTGEKLFF. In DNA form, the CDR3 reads TGTGCCAGCAGCGTAGGGACGGGCGAAAAACTGTTTTTT.

The CDR3 DNA follows: TGCAGCGTTGGTACCGGAGCCGGCGGCCTCTATGGCTACACCTTC. This codes for CSVGTGAGGLYGYTF. The rearrangement links TRBV29-1 to TRBJ1-2; no firm D call. Germline V gene lookup returns CDR1 SQVTM and CDR2 ANQGSEA. The germline V and J ends were trimmed by 4 bases and 4 bases, with 19 bases remaining between them. The CDR3 loop spans 15 amino acids.

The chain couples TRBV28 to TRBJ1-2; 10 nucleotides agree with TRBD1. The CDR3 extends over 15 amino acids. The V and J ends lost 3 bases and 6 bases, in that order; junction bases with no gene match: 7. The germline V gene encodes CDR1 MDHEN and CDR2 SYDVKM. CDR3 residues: CASSFEGQGLNGYTF. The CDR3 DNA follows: TGTGCCAGCAGTTTTGAGGGACAGGGGTTAAATGGCTACACCTTC.